The 30 T cell receptor beta chains in this list originate from one sample, sequenced in a study of Ad26.COV2.S vaccination and SARS-CoV-2 variants. Treatment here: around 19 received Ad26.COV2.S at low or high dose, single or two shots; 5 received placebo; per-sample allocation not given. Vaccine and placebo recipients were sampled on day 63 after the first injection. Profiled with immunoSEQ multiplex PCR; TCRdb holds only in-frame clones, not every one. The sample has around 500,000 clones; 80% to 90% are singletons. This material consisted of peripheral blood, taken in a trial of Ad26.COV2.S vaccine versus placebo. Every receptor here comes from a person between 18 and 65 years old who received the Ad26.COV2.S COVID-19 vaccine or a placebo.

The sample holds a few counts of this clone. The CDR3 region has the DNA TGTGCCAGCAGCCAGGATAGGGAAATAGCGGGAGCCGGGTTCTTC. This codes for CASSQDREIAGAGFF. The rearrangement joins TRBV4-2 to TRBJ2-1; 9 bases align to TRBD2. This CDR3 comprises 15 residues. Trimming took 3 bases from V and 15 from J; bases not matched to a gene: 15. Germline CDR1 LGHNA, CDR2 YNFKEQ.

V gene TRBV2 combines with J gene TRBJ2-1; 10 nucleotides match TRBD2. Germline V gene lookup returns CDR1 SNHLY and CDR2 FYNNEI. This CDR3 contains 15 residues. Losses at the gene ends were 6 bases for V and 4 bases for J; bases not matched to a gene: 6. The CDR3: CASRATSGTYNEQFF. The CDR3 DNA is TGTGCCAGCAGGGCAACTAGCGGGACTTACAATGAGCAGTTCTTC.

This clone turned up a few times. The chain uses TRBV28 and TRBJ1-2; the D gene is possibly TRBD1 (6 bases). Trimming removed 3 bases from V and 8 bases from J, with 10 bases in between. The CDR3 extends over 12 amino acids. CDR1 MDHEN and CDR2 SYDVKM come from the germline V gene. For the CDR3, the DNA is TGTGCCAGCAGTTTGAACAGGGTGGGCTACACCTTC. This gives the protein CASSLNRVGYTF.

J is TRBJ1-2 and V is TRBV9; 7 bases fit TRBD1. The CDR3 totals 16 residues. V was pared by 4 bases and J by 4 bases, with 13 bases of the junction left unmatched. Per germline, CDR1 SGDLS and CDR2 YYNGEE. The CDR3 nucleotides read TGTGCCAGCAGCACCCAAAGCCGGGACAGCATCTATGGCTACACCTTC. Translating gives CASSTQSRDSIYGYTF.

The rearrangement links TRBV27 to TRBJ2-5; the D is unclear. This CDR3 spans 13 amino acids. The germline V gene encodes CDR1 MNHEY and CDR2 SMNVEV (reference sequence). V was pared by 5 bases and J by 0 bases, with 7 bases between. The CDR3 loop reads CASSAKYQETQYF. In DNA form, the CDR3 reads TGTGCCAGCAGTGCCAAGTACCAAGAGACCCAGTACTTC.

This clone is classed as medium-sized (0.01 to 0.1%). The chain joins TRBV7-9 to TRBJ1-2; D is uncertain. CDR1 and CDR2 (germline): SEHNR, FQNEAQ (reference sequence). Trimming cost V 3 bases and J 8 bases, with 13 bases left between them. There are 13 residues in the CDR3. The CDR3 sequence is CASSFLPWRGYTF. Written as DNA, the CDR3 is TGTGCCAGCAGCTTCTTGCCCTGGCGGGGCTACACCTTC.

The rearrangement links TRBV27 to TRBJ2-6; D gene unclear. V lost 5 bases and J lost 4, with 9 bases in between. Germline lookup yields CDR1 MNHEY and CDR2 SMNVEV (reference sequence). This CDR3 is 14 amino acids long. CDR3 region: CASSPLGGANVLTF. The CDR3 bases are TGTGCCAGCAGTCCGCTTGGGGGGGCCAACGTCCTGACTTTC. Variable domain in full (rest from reference TRBV27 and TRBJ2-6): EAQVTQNPRYLITVTGKKLTVTCSQNMNHEYMSWYRQDPGLGLRQIYYSMNVEVTDKGDVPEGYKVSRKEKRNFPLILESPSPNQTSLYFCASSPLGGANVLTFGAGSRLTVL.

The CDR3 coding sequence is TGTGCCAGCAGTTTATTTATGTGGACTAGCGGGAGGGTGGGGAACAGTGAGCAGTTCTTC. Translating gives CASSLFMWTSGRVGNSEQFF. The chain recombines TRBV28 with TRBJ2-1; TRBD2 aligns across 15 bases. Germline V CDR1 and CDR2: MDHEN, SYDVKM. With 1 base clipped from V and 9 bases from J, the junction kept 16 bases outside the gene matches. CDR3 length equals 20 residues.

The chain links TRBV7-9 to TRBJ2-1; 9 bases map to TRBD2. In germline, CDR1 is SEHNR, CDR2 FQNEAQ (reference sequence). CDR3 size: 17 residues. Trimming at V came to 5 bases and at J to 5 bases, leaving 13 bases not matched to a gene. CDR3 coding DNA: TGTGCCAGCAGCCCCAGGCTGGGCGGGGGGGCGGACAATGAGCAGTTCTTC. It yields the protein CASSPRLGGGADNEQFF.

The chain joins TRBV12-2 to TRBJ1-2; the D segment call TRBD1 is taken from the table without a DNA check. TRBV12-2 is marked as a pseudogene. The length of the CDR3 is 16 residues. CDR3 loop: CASRLAAGGRDYGYTF. The CDR3 region has the DNA TGTGCAAGTCGCTTAGCTGCAGGGGGCCGGGACTATGGCTACACCTTC.

Concerning this clone: The junction differs from germline at one of its ends, possibly a read error. V and J are TRBV11-2 and TRBJ1-1, with 10 bases lining up with TRBD1. The CDR3 sequence is 15 residues long. Looked up from germline, CDR1 is SGHAT and CDR2 is FQNNGV. The CDR3 sequence is CASSLPGTGAGETFF. In DNA form, the CDR3 reads TGTGCCAGCAGCTTACCCGGGACAGGGGCCGGTGAAACTTTCTTT.

This chain connects TRBV5-1 to TRBJ1-2; D gene ambiguous. CDR1 SGHRS and CDR2 YFSETQ come from the germline V gene. V was clipped by 5 bases and J by 4 bases, with 15 bases between them. The length of the CDR3 is 14 residues. In DNA form, the CDR3 reads TGCGCCAGCAGTGGGATAGAGGGCCCCTATGGCTACACCTTC. It encodes CASSGIEGPYGYTF.

The genes are TRBV2 and TRBJ2-7, with a weak D call TRBD2 (6 bases). Germline V gene sequence: CDR1 SNHLY, CDR2 FYNNEI. The V end was cut by 7 bases, the J end by 5 bases, with 15 bases between. The length of the CDR3 is 13 residues. For the CDR3, the DNA is TGTGCCAGCATTGTGGGAGGTAAACACGAGCAGTACTTC. Translating gives CASIVGGKHEQYF.

This chain uses TRBV25-1 with TRBJ1-1, with 9 bases fitting TRBD1. V shed 7 bases and J 2 bases; nucleotides not matched to a gene: 2. This CDR3 has 13 residues. Germline loops: CDR1 MGHDK, CDR2 SYGVNS. CDR3 nucleotide sequence: TGTGCCAGCAACAGGGGGCTCAACACTGAAGCTTTCTTT. This encodes CASNRGLNTEAFF.

The rearrangement links TRBV7-9 to TRBJ1-2; TRBD1 matches 7 bases. Unmatched junction bases numbered 6, after V lost 5 bases and J lost 0 bases. The CDR3 runs to 15 residues. The germline V gene has CDR1 SEHNR and CDR2 FQNEAQ (reference sequence). As DNA, the CDR3 is TGTGCCAGCAGCCCGAGGGACAGATCTAACTATGGCTACACCTTC. Its protein is CASSPRDRSNYGYTF.

V gene TRBV19 combines with J gene TRBJ2-1, with 14 bases lining up with TRBD2. Germline V gene sequence: CDR1 LNHDA, CDR2 SQIVND (reference sequence). The CDR3 totals 14 residues. V gave up 7 bases and J gave up 9 bases; unmatched junction bases: 5. CDR3 bases: TGTGCCAGTAACGGACTAGCGGGAGGAGGTGAGCAGTTCTTC. Amino acids: CASNGLAGGGEQFF.

This clone was seen a handful of times. This sequence joins TRBV6-2 or TRBV6-3 and TRBJ1-1, with D perhaps TRBD1 (5 bases). Germline V lookup: CDR1 MNHEY, CDR2 SVGEGT. The ends were cut back, 0 bases at V and 4 bases at J, with 9 bases in the middle. The CDR3 is 14 amino acids. As DNA, the CDR3 is TGTGCCAGCAGTTACTCGGCAGGGTTCACTGAAGCTTTCTTT. It specifies CASSYSAGFTEAFF.

This chain joins TRBV7-8 and TRBJ2-6; 9 nucleotides line up with TRBD1. From germline, CDR1 is SGHVS and CDR2 FQNEAQ. This CDR3 has 20 residues. J was trimmed by 0 bases and V by 0 bases; bases with no gene match: 9. CDR3: CASSLAGGDRASSGANVLTF. The CDR3 bases are TGTGCCAGCAGCTTAGCGGGGGGGGACAGGGCAAGCTCTGGGGCCAACGTCCTGACTTTC.

This clone was found once. The chain has TRBV19 and TRBJ1-4; D is possibly TRBD1 (6 bases). This CDR3 comprises 16 residues. The germline V and J ends were trimmed by 6 bases and 6 bases, with 20 bases remaining between them. Germline-derived CDR1 and CDR2 are LNHDA and SQIVND (reference sequence). The CDR3 is CASSGDPQGIYEKLFF. DNA of the CDR3: TGTGCCAGTAGCGGCGACCCTCAGGGGATCTATGAAAAACTGTTTTTT. Looking up the rest from reference TRBV19 and TRBJ1-4 gives the full variable domain: DGGITQSPKYLFRKEGQNVTLSCEQNLNHDAMYWYRQDPGQGLRLIYYSQIVNDFQKGDIAEGYSVSREKKESFPLTVTSAQKNPTAFYLCASSGDPQGIYEKLFFGSGTQLSVL.

This rearrangement joins TRBV18 to TRBJ2-5, with no clear D. The CDR3 has 13 residues. Per germline, CDR1 KGHSH and CDR2 LQKENI. V was clipped by 3 bases and J by 1 base, with 6 bases between them. The CDR3 loop is CASSPTLQETQYF. The CDR3 nucleotides are TGTGCCAGCTCACCTACTCTCCAAGAGACCCAGTACTTC.

The chain recombines TRBV19 with TRBJ2-5; TRBD2 agrees at 10 bases. Germline V gene data show CDR1 as LNHDA and CDR2 as SQIVND (reference sequence). V shed 3 bases and J 6 bases; nucleotides not matched to a gene: 7. This CDR3 has 15 amino acids. CDR3 sequence (DNA): TGTGCCAGTAGTATCCTTGGGACTAGCGTGAAGACCCAGTACTTC. This gives the protein CASSILGTSVKTQYF. Complete variable domain (other parts from reference TRBV19 and TRBJ2-5): DGGITQSPKYLFRKEGQNVTLSCEQNLNHDAMYWYRQDPGQGLRLIYYSQIVNDFQKGDIAEGYSVSREKKESFPLTVTSAQKNPTAFYLCASSILGTSVKTQYFGPGTRLLVL.

The chain couples TRBV5-1 to TRBJ2-1; no definite D call. This CDR3 is built from 14 residues. Trimming removed 4 bases at V and 5 bases at J, with 13 bases between. CDR1 is SGHRS and CDR2 is YFSETQ in the germline V gene. The CDR3 DNA sequence: TGCGCCAGCAGCCTCCCCTACCAGCACAATGAGCAGTTCTTC. Translated: CASSLPYQHNEQFF.

This rearrangement joins TRBV6-2 or TRBV6-3 to TRBJ2-6; a weak D match, TRBD1 (6 bases). V was trimmed by 5 bases and J by 1 base, leaving 12 bases between them. Per germline, CDR1 MNHEY and CDR2 SVGEGT. This CDR3 is 16 amino acids long. CDR3 region: CASSKDSPSGANVLTF. Here the CDR3 DNA reads TGTGCCAGCAGTAAGGACAGCCCGTCTGGGGCCAACGTCCTGACTTTC.

V is TRBV7-2 and J is TRBJ2-1; 12 bases map to TRBD2. CDR3 length: 16 amino acids. The V and J ends lost 0 bases and 6 bases, in that order; junction bases with no gene match: 3. Per germline, CDR1 SGHTA and CDR2 FQGNSA. The CDR3 region is CASSLATSGRANEQFF. CDR3 DNA: TGTGCCAGCAGCTTAGCGACTAGCGGGAGAGCCAATGAGCAGTTCTTC.

In its sample, this clone was seen a few times. The chain employs TRBV7-3 and TRBJ1-6; D unresolved. The V gene's germline CDR1 is SGHTA and CDR2 FQGTGA. The CDR3 totals 13 residues. The V end lost 6 bases, the J end lost 9 bases, and 12 bases lay between the germline ends. CDR3 sequence: CASSQLRTSPLHF. In DNA form, the CDR3 reads TGTGCCAGCAGTCAATTACGGACTTCACCCCTCCACTTT.

The V and J genes are TRBV25-1 and TRBJ1-1, with TRBD1 identical over 7 bases. V shed 1 base and J 11 bases; nucleotides not matched to a gene: 13. Germline V gene data show CDR1 as MGHDK and CDR2 as SYGVNS. The CDR3 has 15 residues. The CDR3 region is CASSELGGAMYKAFF. For the CDR3, the DNA is TGTGCCAGCAGTGAATTAGGGGGCGCGATGTATAAGGCTTTCTTT.

This clone was seen a single time. The chain carries TRBV2 and TRBJ1-1, with D perhaps TRBD1 (6 bases). Germline values: CDR1 SNHLY, CDR2 FYNNEI. With 4 bases removed from V and 5 bases from J, the gap between germline ends came to 14 bases. The CDR3 is 14 residues long. CDR3 amino acids: CASSVNQGRTEAFF. Written as DNA, the CDR3 is TGTGCCAGCAGTGTTAATCAGGGGAGGACTGAAGCTTTCTTT.

The V call is TRBV7-6, the J call TRBJ2-7; 13 nucleotides match TRBD2. CDR1 SGHVS and CDR2 FNYEAQ come from the germline V gene. Losses at the gene ends were 5 bases for V and 5 bases for J; bases not matched to a gene: 18. CDR3 length equals 19 residues. CDR3 sequence (DNA): TGTGCCAGCAGCCCTAGGGGCGCCGGGACTAGCGGGACTATCAACGAGCAGTACTTC. The encoded protein is CASSPRGAGTSGTINEQYF.

As DNA, the CDR3 is TGTGCCAGCAGCTTAGGACGTCAGAACACCGGGGAGCTGTTTTTT. Translation gives CASSLGRQNTGELFF. The chain uses TRBV7-2 and TRBJ2-2; D is ambiguous. The V end was cut by 1 base, the J end by 1 base, with 7 bases between. CDR1 and CDR2 from the germline V gene are SGHTA and FQGNSA. This CDR3 is 15 amino acids long.

V gene TRBV5-4 combines with J gene TRBJ1-2; 8 bases align to TRBD1. Trimming at V came to 4 bases and at J to 4 bases, leaving 6 bases not matched to a gene. The length of the CDR3 is 14 residues. CDR1 and CDR2 from the germline V gene are SGHNT and YYREEE (reference sequence). CDR3: CASSRTGRVYGYTF. Here the CDR3 DNA reads TGTGCCAGCAGCAGGACAGGGAGGGTCTATGGCTACACCTTC.